These 27 T cell receptor beta chains were all obtained from the same sample, sequenced in a study of blood T cell repertoires in COVID-19 (dated by TCRdb to 2018 to 2020). Libraries were prepared through the immunoSEQ multiplex PCR assay. TCRdb re-hosts the immuneACCESS table, in-frame sequences only. Its copies lack some clones; in the studies checked, an unresolved V gene accounts for under half of them, and the cause for the rest is not known. The sample records 120,000 or so clones, almost 90% of which are singletons. The ten largest clones take up 0.7% to 0.9% of the sample. Sequencing used peripheral blood. The receptors come from a woman between 50 and 59 years old with active or convalescent COVID-19.

The chain couples TRBV28 to TRBJ1-2; no reliable D call. Trimming took off 5 bases at V and 8 bases at J, with 9 bases between the two ends. The length of the CDR3 is 11 residues. Germline values: CDR1 MDHEN, CDR2 SYDVKM. The CDR3 bases are TGTGCCAGCAGTGCAGAGGGCGGCTACACCTTC. Protein sequence: CASSAEGGYTF.

The CDR3 reads CASSLRDRGPGLAGAPYEQYF. Written as DNA, the CDR3 is TGTGCCAGTAGTCTCCGGGACAGGGGGCCGGGACTAGCGGGCGCTCCCTACGAGCAGTACTTC. V usage is TRBV19 and J usage is TRBJ2-7; D tentatively fits TRBD1 or TRBD2 (12 bases each). V dropped 5 bases and J dropped 2 bases, with 34 bases sitting between them. This CDR3 has 21 amino acids. Germline V CDR1 and CDR2: LNHDA, SQIVND (reference sequence).

The chain uses TRBV10-3 and TRBJ2-7; 9 bases match TRBD2. V trimming: 10 bases; J trimming: 3 bases; junction bases outside the gene matches: 13. CDR3 length equals 15 residues. Germline V lookup: CDR1 ENHRY, CDR2 SYGVKD. CDR3 protein: CATGDTSGLGYEQYF. CDR3 nucleotides: TGTGCCACAGGGGACACTAGCGGGTTAGGCTACGAGCAGTACTTC.

The CDR3 region is CASSLEGEQLFF. The CDR3 region has the DNA TGTGCCAGCAGCTTAGAAGGGGAACAACTGTTTTTT. The rearrangement links TRBV11-3 to TRBJ1-4; D perhaps matches TRBD1 (5 bases). V shed 0 bases and J shed 12 bases, with 8 bases lying between them. Germline CDR1 is SGHNT and CDR2 is YENEEA. The CDR3 sequence is 12 residues long.

This clone was recorded only once. V is TRBV5-1 and J is TRBJ2-2; 8 positions match TRBD2. CDR1 is SGHRS and CDR2 is YFSETQ in the germline V gene. The CDR3 covers 20 residues. The V gene end was trimmed by 0 bases and the J gene end by 3 bases; junction bases not matched to a gene: 16. CDR3 in DNA: TGCGCCAGCAGCTTGGCCTCAACGGGAGGGCCCTGGTCGGACACCGGGGAGCTGTTTTTT. Protein sequence: CASSLASTGGPWSDTGELFF. Full variable domain (remainder filled in from reference TRBV5-1 and TRBJ2-2): KAGVTQTPRYLIKTRGQQVTLSCSPISGHRSVSWYQQTPGQGLQFLFEYFSETQRNKGNFPGRFSGRQFSNSRSEMNVSTLELGDSALYLCASSLASTGGPWSDTGELFFGEGSRLTVL.

This clone was recorded only once. The chain combines TRBV3-1 (or the pseudogene TRBV3-2) with TRBJ2-2; TRBD2 matches 9 bases. Germline CDR1 and CDR2: LGHDT and YNNKEL (reference sequence). This CDR3 contains 17 residues. After removal of 5 bases from V and 1 base from J, the junction contained 8 bases not matched to a gene. The CDR3 sequence: CASSASSGTMNTGELFF. DNA of the CDR3: TGTGCCAGCAGCGCCTCTAGCGGGACGATGAACACCGGGGAGCTGTTTTTT.

This clone showed up just once. This chain uses TRBV7-6 with TRBJ2-3; no definite D call. The CDR3 sequence is 10 residues long. Germline lookup yields CDR1 SGHVS and CDR2 FNYEAQ. V lost 7 bases, J lost 7 bases, and 6 bases lay in between. Here the CDR3 DNA reads TGTGCCAGCATGGGCTATACGCAGTATTTT. It codes for CASMGYTQYF.

The V gene is TRBV18, the J gene TRBJ2-5, with TRBD2 matching 8 bases. The CDR3 loop spans 14 amino acids. J gave up 5 bases and V 5 bases, and 7 bases lay outside the gene matches. Germline V gene lookup returns CDR1 KGHSH and CDR2 LQKENI. The CDR3 sequence is CASSVTREGETQYF. The CDR3 coding sequence is TGTGCCAGCTCAGTTACACGGGAGGGTGAGACCCAGTACTTC.

The CDR3 bases are TGTGCCAGCAGCTATCGGACTAGCGGCACAGATACGCAGTATTTT. It specifies CASSYRTSGTDTQYF. The chain combines TRBV5-6 with TRBJ2-3; TRBD2 aligns across 9 bases. The CDR3 spans 15 residues. J was trimmed by 1 base and V by 3 bases; bases with no gene match: 3. Germline values: CDR1 SGHDT, CDR2 YYEEEE.

The V and J genes are TRBV28 and TRBJ1-5, with unresolved D. The CDR3 extends over 11 amino acids. The germline V and J ends were trimmed by 5 bases and 3 bases, with 2 bases remaining between them. The germline V gene encodes CDR1 MDHEN and CDR2 SYDVKM. The CDR3 DNA sequence: TGTGCCAGCAGTCTCAATCAGCCCCAGCATTTT. It translates to CASSLNQPQHF.

The chain carries TRBV29-1 and TRBJ2-1; perhaps D is TRBD1 or TRBD2 (5 bases each). Germline V gene lookup returns CDR1 SQVTM and CDR2 ANQGSEA. The germline V and J ends were trimmed by 4 bases and 3 bases, with 13 bases remaining between them. The CDR3 loop spans 14 amino acids. As DNA, the CDR3 is TGCAGCGTTGTAGAGGGGCCACACTACAATGAGCAGTTCTTC. This encodes CSVVEGPHYNEQFF.

The J gene is TRBJ2-7, the V gene TRBV24-1; 7 nucleotides match TRBD1. J gave up 2 bases and V 5 bases, and 8 bases lay outside the gene matches. The CDR3 contains 15 residues. Looked up from germline, CDR1 is KGHDR and CDR2 is SFDVKD. The DNA of the CDR3 is TGTGCCACCAGTGGTGGGACAGCCTCCACCTACGAGCAGTACTTC. Translated, it gives CATSGGTASTYEQYF.

V gene TRBV7-2 combines with J gene TRBJ2-3; perhaps TRBD2 as D (6 bases). Germline V gene lookup returns CDR1 SGHTA and CDR2 FQGNSA. V was pared by 2 bases and J by 2 bases, with 14 bases between. The CDR3 totals 16 residues. CDR3 protein: CASSLRSGKFTDTQYF. Here the CDR3 DNA reads TGTGCCAGCAGCTTACGTAGCGGTAAATTCACAGATACGCAGTATTTT.

The V call is TRBV4-3, the J call TRBJ2-2, with 9 positions matching TRBD2. CDR3 length: 17 residues. In germline, CDR1 is LGHNA, CDR2 YSLEER. V lost 0 bases to trimming and J lost 7 bases; unmatched junction nucleotides: 9. CDR3 in amino acids: CASSQDRASGIGGELFF. The DNA for the CDR3 is TGCGCCAGCAGCCAAGATCGGGCTAGCGGGATCGGCGGGGAGCTGTTTTTT.

This rearrangement joins TRBV18 to TRBJ1-1; D ambiguous. V was pared by 3 bases and J by 8 bases, with 10 bases between. Per germline, CDR1 KGHSH and CDR2 LQKENI. The CDR3 is made up of 12 amino acids. CDR3 region: CASSPGGYEAFF. CDR3 sequence (DNA): TGTGCCAGCTCACCCGGAGGCTACGAAGCTTTCTTT.

This chain uses TRBV11-3 with TRBJ2-1; maybe TRBD1 (5 bases). The CDR3 has 14 amino acids. Germline V gene data show CDR1 as SGHNT and CDR2 as YENEEA. V lost 5 bases, J lost 9 bases, and 17 bases lay in between. CDR3 sequence (DNA): TGTGCCAGCAGCCCCGGCCACAGGAATGGTGAGCAGTTCTTC. Translation: CASSPGHRNGEQFF.

The V call is TRBV6-2 or TRBV6-3, the J call TRBJ2-1, with 12 bases aligning to TRBD2. V lost 2 bases, J lost 7 bases, and 18 bases stayed unmatched. Germline assignment: CDR1 MNHEY and CDR2 SVGEGT. This CDR3 comprises 20 residues. The CDR3 here is CASSYPDPPSGRAIVNEQFF. In DNA form, the CDR3 reads TGTGCCAGCAGTTACCCCGACCCCCCTAGCGGGAGGGCCATTGTGAATGAGCAGTTCTTC.

The chain carries TRBV9 and TRBJ1-2; D is unresolved. The germline gives CDR1 SGDLS, CDR2 YYNGEE. This CDR3 is 15 amino acids long. Trimming cost V 4 bases and J 3 bases, with 16 bases left between them. This chain's CDR3 is CASSPAYGGYYGYTF. In DNA, the CDR3 is TGTGCCAGCAGCCCTGCTTACGGAGGGTACTATGGCTACACCTTC.

The V call is TRBV2, the J call TRBJ1-2; 8 bases align to TRBD1. The CDR3 covers 14 residues. V gave up 6 bases and J gave up 6 bases; unmatched junction bases: 9. The germline V gene has CDR1 SNHLY and CDR2 FYNNEI. The DNA of the CDR3 is TGTGCCAGCAGCACCATCCCAGGGGGCCATGGCTACACCTTC. The encoded protein is CASSTIPGGHGYTF. Drawing the rest from reference TRBV2 and TRBJ1-2, the complete variable domain is EPEVTQTPSHQVTQMGQEVILRCVPISNHLYFYWYRQILGQKVEFLVSFYNNEISEKSEIFDDQFSVERPDGSNFTLKIRSTKLEDSAMYFCASSTIPGGHGYTFGSGTRLTVV.

The rearrangement uses TRBV4-2 and TRBJ2-5; TRBD1 matches at 9 bases. Germline V gene sequence: CDR1 LGHNA, CDR2 YNFKEQ. There are 16 residues in the CDR3. Losses at the gene ends were 0 bases for V and 7 bases for J; bases not matched to a gene: 9. CDR3 DNA sequence: TGTGCCAGCAGCCAAGATCGGGACAGGGAATTTGTGACCCAGTACTTC. It codes for CASSQDRDREFVTQYF.

This clone was counted only a few times. The CDR3 protein is CASSWGQGVHNEQFF. CDR3 in DNA: TGTGCCAGCAGCTGGGGACAGGGGGTTCACAATGAGCAGTTCTTC. The chain has TRBV7-2 and TRBJ2-1, with 11 bases identical to TRBD1. Germline trimming cut 4 bases from V and 5 bases from J; bases unmatched to any gene: 4. CDR3 size: 15 residues. Germline CDR1 SGHTA, CDR2 FQGNSA.

This rearrangement joins TRBV6-5 to TRBJ2-7; TRBD1 aligns across 8 bases. V was clipped by 2 bases and J by 0 bases; unmatched bases: 0. Germline V gene lookup returns CDR1 MNHEY and CDR2 SVGAGI. The CDR3 runs to 14 residues. CDR3 residues: CASSYTGGSYEQYF. As DNA, the CDR3 is TGTGCCAGCAGTTACACAGGGGGCTCCTACGAGCAGTACTTC.

This chain links TRBV4-1 with TRBJ2-1; TRBD2 is a possible D gene (6 bases). Deletions cut 0 bases from V and 7 bases from J, with 13 bases between. CDR1 and CDR2 from the germline V gene are MGHRA and YSYEKL. The CDR3 totals 15 residues. DNA for the CDR3: TGCGCCAGCAGCCAAGAGTTTGGAGGGCCTAATGAGCAGTTCTTC. As protein: CASSQEFGGPNEQFF.

The chain's CDR3 is CASSQEGLTNEQFF. In DNA form, the CDR3 reads TGCGCCAGCAGCCAAGAGGGACTAACCAATGAGCAGTTCTTC. The V gene is TRBV4-1, the J gene TRBJ2-1, with 7 bases aligning to TRBD2. J gave up 6 bases and V 0 bases, and 2 bases lay outside the gene matches. The CDR3 consists of 14 residues. Germline V gene data show CDR1 as MGHRA and CDR2 as YSYEKL.

The chain has TRBV19 and TRBJ2-3; D is perhaps TRBD2 (5 bases). Germline V lookup: CDR1 LNHDA, CDR2 SQIVND (reference sequence). The V and J ends lost 5 bases and 3 bases respectively, with 12 bases between them. The CDR3 length is 14 residues. CDR3 DNA sequence: TGTGCCAGTAGTCCCCGGGGAAGGACAGATACGCAGTATTTT. It translates to CASSPRGRTDTQYF.

The chain recombines TRBV15 with TRBJ1-6; the D is unclear. CDR3 size: 13 residues. V dropped 4 bases and J dropped 7 bases, with 8 bases sitting between them. The germline gives CDR1 LNHNV, CDR2 YYDKDF (reference sequence). For the CDR3, the DNA is TGTGCCACCAGCACAGGAGGGAATTCACCCCTCCACTTT. Translation gives CATSTGGNSPLHF.

The gene calls are TRBV6-4 and TRBJ2-1; D might be TRBD2 (6 bases). Trimming took off 2 bases at V and 3 bases at J, with 14 bases between the two ends. The CDR3 sequence is 16 residues long. Germline-derived CDR1 and CDR2 are MRHNA and SNTAGT. This CDR3 is CASSDELAYNYNEQFF. CDR3 nucleotides: TGTGCCAGCAGTGACGAACTAGCATATAACTACAATGAGCAGTTCTTC.